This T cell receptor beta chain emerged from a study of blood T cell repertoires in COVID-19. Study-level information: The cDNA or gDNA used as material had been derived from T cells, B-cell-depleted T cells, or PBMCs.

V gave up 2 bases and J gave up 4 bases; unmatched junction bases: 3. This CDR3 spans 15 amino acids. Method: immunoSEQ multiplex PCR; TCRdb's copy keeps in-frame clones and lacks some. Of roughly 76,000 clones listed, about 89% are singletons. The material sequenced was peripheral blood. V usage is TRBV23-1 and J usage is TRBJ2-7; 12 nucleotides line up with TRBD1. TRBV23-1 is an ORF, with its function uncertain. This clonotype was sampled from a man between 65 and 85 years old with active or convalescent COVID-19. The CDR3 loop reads CASSQGTGGRYEQYF. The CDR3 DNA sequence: TGCGCCAGCAGTCAAGGGACAGGGGGCCGGTACGAGCAGTACTTC.